This T cell receptor (beta chain) was sequenced in a study of beta chain features in type 1 diabetes. Investigators reverse transcribed all isolated RNA, so they sequenced expressed TCRB transcripts. TCRdb keeps only in-frame clones here, not all; method: immunoSEQ multiplex PCR. This sample has 120,000 to 150,000 clones; 40% to 55% occur once, and the top ten carry 0.42%. In germline, CDR1 is SQVTM, CDR2 ANQGSEA. The CDR3 extends over 11 amino acids. Trimming removed 3 bases at V and 11 bases at J, with 13 bases between. One heparinised blood draw averaging around 100 mL was given by each donor. CD4+ cells of the naive, central memory, regulatory and stem cell-like memory types were sorted via CD45RO/CCR7/CD25/CD127/CD95/CD27. This clone occurred a few times.

The material sequenced was Tregs from blood. This TCR came from a man younger than 30 in good health. This chain uses TRBV29-1 with TRBJ1-1; weak D call: TRBD1 (5 bases). CDR3: CSVDVGGRAFF. The CDR3 nucleotides are TGCAGCGTTGACGTTGGGGGGAGGGCTTTCTTT.